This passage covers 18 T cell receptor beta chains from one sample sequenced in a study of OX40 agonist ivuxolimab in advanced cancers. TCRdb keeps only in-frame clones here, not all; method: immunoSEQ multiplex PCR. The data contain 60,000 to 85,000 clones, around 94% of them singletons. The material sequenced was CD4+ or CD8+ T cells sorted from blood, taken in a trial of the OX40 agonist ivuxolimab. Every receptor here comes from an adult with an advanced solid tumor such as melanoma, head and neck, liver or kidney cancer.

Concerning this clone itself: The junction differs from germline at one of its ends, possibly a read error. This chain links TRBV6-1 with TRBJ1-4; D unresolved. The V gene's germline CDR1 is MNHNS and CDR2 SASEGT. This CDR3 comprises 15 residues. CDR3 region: CASSEGASRRADVPF. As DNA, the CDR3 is TGTGCCAGCAGTGAAGGGGCCTCCCGGCGCGCCGACGTGCCTTTT.

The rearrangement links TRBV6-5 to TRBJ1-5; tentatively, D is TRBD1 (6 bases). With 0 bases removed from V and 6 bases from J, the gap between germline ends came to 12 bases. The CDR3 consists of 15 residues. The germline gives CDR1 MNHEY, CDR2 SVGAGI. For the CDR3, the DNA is TGTGCCAGCAGTTACTCATCGGGGGCAGCTCAGCCCCAGCATTTT. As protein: CASSYSSGAAQPQHF.

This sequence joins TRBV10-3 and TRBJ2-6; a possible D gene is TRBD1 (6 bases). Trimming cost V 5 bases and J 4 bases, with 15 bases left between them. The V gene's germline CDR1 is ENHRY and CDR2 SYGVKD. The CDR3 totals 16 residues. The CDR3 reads CAISPGDVSGANVLTF. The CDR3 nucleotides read TGTGCCATCAGTCCAGGGGACGTCTCCGGGGCCAACGTCCTGACTTTC.

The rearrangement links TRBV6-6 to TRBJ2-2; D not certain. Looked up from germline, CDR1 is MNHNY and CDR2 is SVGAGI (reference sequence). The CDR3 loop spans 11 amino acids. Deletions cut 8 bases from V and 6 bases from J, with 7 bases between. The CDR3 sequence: CASSDAGELFF. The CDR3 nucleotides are TGTGCCAGCTCAGATGCCGGGGAGCTGTTTTTT.

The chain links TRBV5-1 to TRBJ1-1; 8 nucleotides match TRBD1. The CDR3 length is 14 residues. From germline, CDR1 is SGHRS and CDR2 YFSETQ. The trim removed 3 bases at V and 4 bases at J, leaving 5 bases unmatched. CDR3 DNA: TGCGCCAGCAGCTCTTACAGGGGGACCACTGAAGCTTTCTTT. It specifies CASSSYRGTTEAFF.

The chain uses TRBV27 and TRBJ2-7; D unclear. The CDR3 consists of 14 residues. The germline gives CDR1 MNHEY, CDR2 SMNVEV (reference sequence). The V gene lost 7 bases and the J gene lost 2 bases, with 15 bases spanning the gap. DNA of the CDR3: TGTGCCAGCAACCCCCCCGATTCACCCTACGAGCAGTACTTC. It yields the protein CASNPPDSPYEQYF.

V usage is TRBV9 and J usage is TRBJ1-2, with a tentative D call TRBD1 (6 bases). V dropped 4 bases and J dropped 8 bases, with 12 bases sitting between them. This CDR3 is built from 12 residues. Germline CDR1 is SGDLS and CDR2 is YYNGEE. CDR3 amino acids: CASSTLQGGYTF. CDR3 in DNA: TGTGCCAGCAGCACCTTGCAGGGGGGCTACACCTTC.

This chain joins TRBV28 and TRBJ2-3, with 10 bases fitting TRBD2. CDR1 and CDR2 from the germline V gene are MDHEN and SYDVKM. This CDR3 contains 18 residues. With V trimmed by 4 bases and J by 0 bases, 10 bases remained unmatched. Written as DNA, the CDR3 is TGTGCCAGCAGTTCGCTAGCGGGGGAAAATCCTAGCACAGATACGCAGTATTTT. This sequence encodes CASSSLAGENPSTDTQYF.

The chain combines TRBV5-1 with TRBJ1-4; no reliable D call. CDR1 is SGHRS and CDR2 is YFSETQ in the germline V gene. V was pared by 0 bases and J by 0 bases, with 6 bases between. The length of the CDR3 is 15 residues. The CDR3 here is CASSLGNATNEKLFF. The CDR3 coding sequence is TGCGCCAGCAGCTTGGGGAATGCAACTAATGAAAAACTGTTTTTT.

The CDR3 sequence: CASSQDWSYNEQFF. CDR3 nucleotides: TGCGCCAGCAGCCAAGATTGGAGCTACAATGAGCAGTTCTTC. The V call is TRBV4-3, the J call TRBJ2-1; D remains unclear. V shed 0 bases and J shed 3 bases, with 6 bases lying between them. This CDR3 is 14 amino acids long. CDR1 LGHNA and CDR2 YSLEER come from the germline V gene.

In DNA form, the CDR3 reads TGTGCCAGCAGCCCTTGGACAGGGGGGATCGAGCAGTACTTC. Protein: CASSPWTGGIEQYF. The chain is built from TRBV9 and TRBJ2-7; TRBD1 aligns across 10 bases. V lost 4 bases, J lost 6 bases, and 7 bases stayed unmatched. The CDR3 runs 14 residues. The V gene's germline CDR1 is SGDLS and CDR2 YYNGEE.

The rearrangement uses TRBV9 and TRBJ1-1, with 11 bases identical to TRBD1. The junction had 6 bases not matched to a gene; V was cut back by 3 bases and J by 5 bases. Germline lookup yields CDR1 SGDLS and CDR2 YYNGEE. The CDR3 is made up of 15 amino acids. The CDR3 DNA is TGTGCCAGCAGCGCCGGGGACAGGGGGGGAACTGAAGCTTTCTTT. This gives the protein CASSAGDRGGTEAFF.

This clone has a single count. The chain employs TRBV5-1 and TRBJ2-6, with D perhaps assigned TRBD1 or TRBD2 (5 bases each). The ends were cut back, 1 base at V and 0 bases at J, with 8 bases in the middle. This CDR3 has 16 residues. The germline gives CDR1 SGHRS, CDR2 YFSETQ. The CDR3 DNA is TGCGCCAGCAGCTTGTGGGACGGCTCTGGGGCCAACGTCCTGACTTTC. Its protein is CASSLWDGSGANVLTF.

The CDR3 DNA follows: TGTGCCAGCAGCTCTCCGACAGGGTATCGCTACGAGCAGTACTTC. Amino acid sequence: CASSSPTGYRYEQYF. The rearrangement links TRBV7-2 to TRBJ2-7; TRBD1 matches 7 bases. The CDR3 extends over 15 amino acids. Germline loops: CDR1 SGHTA, CDR2 FQGNSA. V shed 4 bases, J shed 3 bases, and the junction held 9 bases outside the gene matches.

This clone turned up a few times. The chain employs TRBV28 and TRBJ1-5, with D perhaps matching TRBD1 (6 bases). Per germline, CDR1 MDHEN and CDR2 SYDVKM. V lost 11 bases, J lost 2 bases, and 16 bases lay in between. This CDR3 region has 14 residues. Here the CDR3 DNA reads TGTGCCTGTACAGGGCCGCCGGGCAATCAGCCCCAGCATTTT. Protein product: CACTGPPGNQPQHF.

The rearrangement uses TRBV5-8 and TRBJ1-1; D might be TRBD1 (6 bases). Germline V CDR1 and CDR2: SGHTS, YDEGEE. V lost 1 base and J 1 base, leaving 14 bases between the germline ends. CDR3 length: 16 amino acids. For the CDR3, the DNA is TGTGCCAGCAGCTTGAGGACAGTCGGATCGAACACTGAAGCTTTCTTT. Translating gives CASSLRTVGSNTEAFF. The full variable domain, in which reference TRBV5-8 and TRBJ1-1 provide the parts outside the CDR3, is EAGVTQSPTHLIKTRGQQATLRCSPISGHTSVYWYQQALGLGLQFLLWYDEGEERNRGNFPPRFSGRQFPNYSSELNVNALELEDSALYLCASSLRTVGSNTEAFFGQGTRLTVV.

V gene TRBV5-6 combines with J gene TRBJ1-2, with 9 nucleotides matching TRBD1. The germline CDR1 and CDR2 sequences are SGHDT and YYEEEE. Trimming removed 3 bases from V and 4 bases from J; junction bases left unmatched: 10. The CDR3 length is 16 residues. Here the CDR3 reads CASSSQGQGRVYGYTF. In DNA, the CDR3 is TGTGCCAGCAGCTCCCAGGGACAGGGAAGAGTCTATGGCTACACCTTC.

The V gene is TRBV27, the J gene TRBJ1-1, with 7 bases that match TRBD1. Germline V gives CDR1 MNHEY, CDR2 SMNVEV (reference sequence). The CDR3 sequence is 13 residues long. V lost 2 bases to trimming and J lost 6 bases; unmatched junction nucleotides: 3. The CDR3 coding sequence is TGTGCCAGCAGTTTAGGGACAGCTTCTGAAGCTTTCTTT. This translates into CASSLGTASEAFF.